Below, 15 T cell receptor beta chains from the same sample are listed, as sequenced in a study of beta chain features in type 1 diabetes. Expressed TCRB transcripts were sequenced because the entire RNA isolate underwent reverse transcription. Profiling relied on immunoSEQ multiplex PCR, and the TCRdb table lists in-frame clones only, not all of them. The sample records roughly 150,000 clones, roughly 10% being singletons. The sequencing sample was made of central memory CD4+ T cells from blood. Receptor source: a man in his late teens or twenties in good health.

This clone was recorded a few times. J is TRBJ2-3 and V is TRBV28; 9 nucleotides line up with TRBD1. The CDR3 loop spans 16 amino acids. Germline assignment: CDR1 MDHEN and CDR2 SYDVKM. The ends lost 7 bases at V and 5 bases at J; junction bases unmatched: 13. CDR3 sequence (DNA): TGTGCCAGCAAGGCTACCCTGGGACAGGGAGGAGATACGCAGTATTTT. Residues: CASKATLGQGGDTQYF. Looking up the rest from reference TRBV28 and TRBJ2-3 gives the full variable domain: DVKVTQSSRYLVKRTGEKVFLECVQDMDHENMFWYRQDPGLGLRLIYFSYDVKMKEKGDIPEGYSVSREKKERFSLILESASTNQTSMYLCASKATLGQGGDTQYFGPGTRLTVL.

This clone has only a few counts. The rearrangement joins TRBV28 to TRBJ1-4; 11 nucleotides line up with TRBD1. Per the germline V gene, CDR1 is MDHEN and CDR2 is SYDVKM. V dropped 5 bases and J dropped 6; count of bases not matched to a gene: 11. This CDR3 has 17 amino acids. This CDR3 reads CASSPTGQGVGDEKLFF. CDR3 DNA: TGTGCCAGCAGTCCGACGGGACAGGGGGTTGGTGATGAAAAACTGTTTTTT.

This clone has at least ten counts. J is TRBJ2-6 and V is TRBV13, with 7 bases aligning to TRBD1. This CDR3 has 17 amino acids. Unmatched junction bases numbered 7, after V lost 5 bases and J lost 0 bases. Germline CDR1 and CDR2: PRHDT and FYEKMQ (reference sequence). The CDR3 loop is CASSHKTGSSGANVLTF. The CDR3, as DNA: TGTGCCAGCAGCCACAAGACAGGGAGCTCTGGGGCCAACGTCCTGACTTTC.

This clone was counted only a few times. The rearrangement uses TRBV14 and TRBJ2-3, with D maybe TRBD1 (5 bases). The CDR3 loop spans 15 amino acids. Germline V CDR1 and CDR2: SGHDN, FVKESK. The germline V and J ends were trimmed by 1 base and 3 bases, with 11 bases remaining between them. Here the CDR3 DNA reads TGTGCCAGCAGCCAAGGCGGCCAGGGTACAGATACGCAGTATTTT. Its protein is CASSQGGQGTDTQYF.

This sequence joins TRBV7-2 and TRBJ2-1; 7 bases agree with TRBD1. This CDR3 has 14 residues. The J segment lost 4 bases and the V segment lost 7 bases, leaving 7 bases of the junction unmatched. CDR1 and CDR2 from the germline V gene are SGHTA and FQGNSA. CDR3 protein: CASTPGQLYNEQFF. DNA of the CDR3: TGTGCCAGCACCCCGGGACAGTTATACAATGAGCAGTTCTTC. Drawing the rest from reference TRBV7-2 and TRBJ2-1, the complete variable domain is GAGVSQSPSNKVTEKGKDVELRCDPISGHTALYWYRQSLGQGLEFLIYFQGNSAPDKSGLPSDRFSAERTGGSVSTLTIQRTQQEDSAVYLCASTPGQLYNEQFFGPGTRLTVL.

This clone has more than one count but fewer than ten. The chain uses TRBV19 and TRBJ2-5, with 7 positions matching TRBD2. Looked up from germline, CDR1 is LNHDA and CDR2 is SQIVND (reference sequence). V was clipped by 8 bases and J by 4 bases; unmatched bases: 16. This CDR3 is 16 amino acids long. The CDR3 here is CASGPAGQLLGETQYF. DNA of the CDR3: TGTGCCAGTGGTCCAGCGGGGCAATTATTAGGAGAGACCCAGTACTTC.

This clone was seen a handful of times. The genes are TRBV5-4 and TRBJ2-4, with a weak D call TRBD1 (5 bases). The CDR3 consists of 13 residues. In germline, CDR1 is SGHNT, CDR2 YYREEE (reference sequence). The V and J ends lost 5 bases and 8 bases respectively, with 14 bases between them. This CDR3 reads CASRLQGEYIQYF. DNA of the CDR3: TGTGCCAGCAGGTTGCAGGGCGAGTACATTCAGTACTTC. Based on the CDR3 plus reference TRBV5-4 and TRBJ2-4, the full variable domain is ETGVTQSPTHLIKTRGQQVTLRCSSQSGHNTVSWYQQALGQGPQFIFQYYREEENGRGNFPPRFSGLQFPNYSSELNVNALELDDSALYLCASRLQGEYIQYFGAGTRLSVL.

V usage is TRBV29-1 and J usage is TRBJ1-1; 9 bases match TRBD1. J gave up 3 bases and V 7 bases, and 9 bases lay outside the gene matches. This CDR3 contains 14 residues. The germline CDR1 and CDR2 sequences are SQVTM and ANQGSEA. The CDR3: CSGDPGQGYTEAFF. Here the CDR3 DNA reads TGCAGCGGTGACCCGGGACAGGGTTACACTGAAGCTTTCTTT.

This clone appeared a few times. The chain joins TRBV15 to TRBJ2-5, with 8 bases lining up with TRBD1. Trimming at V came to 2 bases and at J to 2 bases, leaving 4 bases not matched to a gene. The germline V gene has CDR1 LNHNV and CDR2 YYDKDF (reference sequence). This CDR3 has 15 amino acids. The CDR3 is CATSRTRDRQETQYF. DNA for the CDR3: TGTGCCACCAGCAGAACCCGGGACAGGCAAGAGACCCAGTACTTC. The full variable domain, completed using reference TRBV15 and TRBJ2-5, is DAMVIQNPRYQVTQFGKPVTLSCSQTLNHNVMYWYQQKSSQAPKLLFHYYDKDFNNEADTPDNFQSRRPNTSFCFLDIRSPGLGDTAMYLCATSRTRDRQETQYFGPGTRLLVL.

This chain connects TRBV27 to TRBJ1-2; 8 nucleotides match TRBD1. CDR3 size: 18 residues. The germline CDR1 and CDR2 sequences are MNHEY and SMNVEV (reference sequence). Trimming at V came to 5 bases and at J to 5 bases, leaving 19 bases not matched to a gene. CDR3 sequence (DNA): TGTGCCAGCAGTCCCCAGGGACATCGGACAGGGAGAGGTTATGGCTACACCTTC. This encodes CASSPQGHRTGRGYGYTF.

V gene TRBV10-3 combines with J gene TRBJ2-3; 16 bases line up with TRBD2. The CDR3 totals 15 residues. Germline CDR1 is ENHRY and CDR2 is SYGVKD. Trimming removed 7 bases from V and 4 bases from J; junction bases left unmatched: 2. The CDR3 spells CAITGTSGGADTQYF. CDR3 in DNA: TGTGCCATCACCGGGACTAGCGGGGGGGCAGATACGCAGTATTTT.

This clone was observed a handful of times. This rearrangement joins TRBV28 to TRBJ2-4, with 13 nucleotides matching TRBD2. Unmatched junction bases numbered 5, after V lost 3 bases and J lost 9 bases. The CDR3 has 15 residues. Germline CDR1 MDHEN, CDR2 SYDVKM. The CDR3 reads CASSLTSGRSGIQYF. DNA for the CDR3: TGTGCCAGCAGTTTGACTAGCGGGAGGTCCGGCATTCAGTACTTC.

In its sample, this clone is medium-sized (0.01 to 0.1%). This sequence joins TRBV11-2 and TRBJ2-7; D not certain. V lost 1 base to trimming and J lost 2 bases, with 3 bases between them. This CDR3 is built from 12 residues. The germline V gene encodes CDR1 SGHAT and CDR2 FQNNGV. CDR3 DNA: TGTGCCAGCAGCTTAGTAACCTACGAGCAGTACTTC. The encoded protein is CASSLVTYEQYF.

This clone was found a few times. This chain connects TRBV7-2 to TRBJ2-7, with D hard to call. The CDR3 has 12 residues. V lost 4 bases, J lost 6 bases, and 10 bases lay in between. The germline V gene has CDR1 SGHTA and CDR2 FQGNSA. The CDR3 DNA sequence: TGTGCCAGCAGCTCCCTTGTGGGCGAGCAGTACTTC. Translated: CASSSLVGEQYF.

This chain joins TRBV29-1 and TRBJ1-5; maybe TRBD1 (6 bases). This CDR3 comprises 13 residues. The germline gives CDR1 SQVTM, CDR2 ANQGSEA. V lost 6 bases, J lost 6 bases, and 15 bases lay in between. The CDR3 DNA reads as TGCAGCGTCGAACGGGGGGCAGGTCAGCCCCAGCATTTT. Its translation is CSVERGAGQPQHF.